The 27 T cell receptor beta chains reported below all come from one sample, sequenced in a study of shared clonotypes between healthy human individuals. The protocol was immunoSEQ multiplex PCR, while the TCRdb copy is restricted to in-frame clones and leaves out a portion. The profile covers fewer than 1.6 million clones, with approximately 98.5% appearing a single time and around 0.38% taken by the ten largest. Sequences were obtained from naive CD4+ T cells sorted from blood. Described subset: CD45RA+ positively selected. Source of these receptors: a man younger than 45 in good health.

The chain employs TRBV27 and TRBJ1-1; TRBD1 might be the D (5 bases). This CDR3 has 13 residues. Trimming removed 6 bases from V and 4 bases from J, with 12 bases in between. CDR1 is MNHEY and CDR2 is SMNVEV in the germline V gene (reference sequence). CDR3 sequence (DNA): TGTGCCAGCAGATCAGGGCTGGGCACTGAAGCTTTCTTT. Translating gives CASRSGLGTEAFF.

The chain has TRBV9 and TRBJ2-7, with 11 nucleotides matching TRBD2. This CDR3 has 16 residues. The V gene's germline CDR1 is SGDLS and CDR2 YYNGEE. Trimming took 6 bases from V and 4 from J; bases not matched to a gene: 12. The CDR3 loop is CASTKKPGTSGYEQYF. DNA for the CDR3: TGTGCCAGCACCAAGAAACCTGGGACTAGCGGTTACGAGCAGTACTTC.

The V call is TRBV4-3, the J call TRBJ1-2; TRBD1 is a possible D gene (5 bases). Germline CDR1 LGHNA, CDR2 YSLEER. The CDR3 spans 15 residues. V was clipped by 0 bases and J by 3 bases, with 11 bases between them. The CDR3 sequence is CASSQDTGGDYGYTF. The DNA for the CDR3 is TGCGCCAGCAGCCAAGATACGGGGGGGGACTATGGCTACACCTTC.

The chain uses TRBV28 and TRBJ1-2; tentative D call: TRBD1 (6 bases). Trimming removed 3 bases from V and 0 bases from J, with 11 bases in between. CDR1 and CDR2 (germline): MDHEN, SYDVKM. The length of the CDR3 is 15 residues. The CDR3 DNA follows: TGTGCCAGCAGTTTCAGGACAGCTACTAACTATGGCTACACCTTC. Encoded protein: CASSFRTATNYGYTF.

The rearrangement links TRBV19 to TRBJ2-1; 13 bases line up with TRBD2. This CDR3 contains 16 residues. Per the germline V gene, CDR1 is LNHDA and CDR2 is SQIVND (reference sequence). V shed 6 bases, J shed 10 bases, and the junction held 12 bases outside the gene matches. The CDR3 sequence is CASSVRTSGSLAEQFF. The CDR3 DNA reads TGTGCCAGTAGCGTCAGGACTAGCGGGAGTTTAGCAGAGCAGTTCTTC.

The chain recombines TRBV6-1 with TRBJ1-5; D unresolved. Germline CDR1 reads MNHNS; CDR2 reads SASEGT. CDR3 length equals 13 residues. Trimming left V 8 bases short and J 3 bases short, with 11 bases between. This CDR3 is CASGNTNNQPQHF. CDR3 DNA: TGTGCCAGCGGCAACACCAACAATCAGCCCCAGCATTTT.

This clone was seen once. The chain couples TRBV5-1 to TRBJ2-3; D is undetermined. V dropped 2 bases and J dropped 0 bases, with 10 bases sitting between them. Germline V gene data show CDR1 as SGHRS and CDR2 as YFSETQ. This CDR3 comprises 15 residues. The CDR3 loop reads CASSFTAASTDTQYF. CDR3 DNA: TGCGCCAGCAGCTTTACGGCGGCCAGCACAGATACGCAGTATTTT.

V is TRBV7-2 and J is TRBJ2-4; TRBD1 is a possible D gene (6 bases). Trimming stripped 5 bases from V and 2 bases from J, with 13 bases between. The CDR3 has 15 amino acids. The germline V gene has CDR1 SGHTA and CDR2 FQGNSA. DNA for the CDR3: TGTGCCAGCAGCACTCAGGACAGTTCCAAAAACATTCAGTACTTC. It yields the protein CASSTQDSSKNIQYF.

The chain links TRBV7-3 to TRBJ2-3, with D unresolved. The CDR3 consists of 13 residues. V lost 4 bases and J 5 bases, leaving 10 bases between the germline ends. Germline V lookup: CDR1 SGHTA, CDR2 FQGTGA. The CDR3 nucleotides are TGTGCCAGCAGCTCCATGGGCCTAGATACGCAGTATTTT. Translated, it gives CASSSMGLDTQYF.

The chain is built from TRBV7-9 and TRBJ1-1, with 7 nucleotides matching TRBD1. After removal of 1 base from V and 6 bases from J, the junction contained 11 bases not matched to a gene. The CDR3 covers 16 residues. Per the germline V gene, CDR1 is SEHNR and CDR2 is FQNEAQ (reference sequence). CDR3 loop: CASSLVGGGAFAEAFF. For the CDR3, the DNA is TGTGCCAGCAGCTTAGTTGGAGGGGGCGCATTCGCTGAAGCTTTCTTT. The full variable domain, in which reference TRBV7-9 and TRBJ1-1 provide the parts outside the CDR3, is DTGVSQNPRHKITKRGQNVTFRCDPISEHNRLYWYRQTLGQGPEFLTYFQNEAQLEKSRLLSDRFSAERPKGSFSTLEIQRTEQGDSAMYLCASSLVGGGAFAEAFFGQGTRLTVV.

The chain couples TRBV11-2 to TRBJ2-7; D remains ambiguous. The CDR3 has 12 residues. Trimming shortened V by 4 bases and J by 12 bases, and 16 bases separated the two germline ends. Looked up from germline, CDR1 is SGHAT and CDR2 is FQNNGV. The CDR3 DNA reads as TGTGCCAGCAGCTCTCCCGGGCCCCTGTCGTACTTC. Protein product: CASSSPGPLSYF.

V is TRBV21-1 and J is TRBJ2-7; the table's TRBD1 call for D was not verified on the DNA. TRBV21-1 is assigned pseudogene status. This CDR3 is built from 17 residues. In DNA, the CDR3 is TGTGCCAGCAGCACGCCGCCCGGGGCAGGGGTCCCCTACGAGCAGTACTTC. Protein sequence: CASSTPPGAGVPYEQYF.

The gene calls are TRBV6-1 and TRBJ2-7; a possible D gene is TRBD1 (5 bases). The CDR3 length is 14 residues. CDR1 is MNHNS, CDR2 SASEGT, per germline. Between the trimmed V and J ends, which lost 2 bases and 0 bases, there was a span of 8 bases. The CDR3 sequence is CASSEQGHSYEQYF. CDR3 DNA sequence: TGTGCCAGCAGTGAACAGGGTCACTCCTACGAGCAGTACTTC.

J is TRBJ2-5 and V is TRBV11-2, with unresolved D. V dropped 5 bases and J dropped 4 bases, with 20 bases sitting between them. Germline CDR1 is SGHAT and CDR2 is FQNNGV. The CDR3 spans 16 residues. The CDR3 DNA sequence: TGTGCCAGCAGCACCCGACCCCCGGAGACGTCAGAGACCCAGTACTTC. Encoded protein: CASSTRPPETSETQYF.

The V call is TRBV5-1, the J call TRBJ2-1, with 8 bases fitting TRBD1. The CDR3 is 16 residues long. Germline V lookup: CDR1 SGHRS, CDR2 YFSETQ. Trimming at V came to 0 bases and at J to 7 bases, leaving 9 bases not matched to a gene. The CDR3 region is CASSLVSSGGFNEQFF. CDR3 DNA sequence: TGCGCCAGCAGCTTGGTTTCGTCAGGGGGCTTTAATGAGCAGTTCTTC.

The chain couples TRBV18 to TRBJ2-7, with TRBD1 identical over 8 bases. V shed 0 bases and J 2 bases; nucleotides not matched to a gene: 3. Germline values: CDR1 KGHSH, CDR2 LQKENI. The CDR3 has 15 residues. CDR3 residues: CASSPPGQAPYEQYF. CDR3 bases: TGTGCCAGCTCACCACCGGGACAGGCCCCCTACGAGCAGTACTTC.

This chain joins TRBV4-3 and TRBJ2-2; D unclear. This CDR3 contains 14 residues. Trimming took off 0 bases at V and 3 bases at J, with 5 bases between the two ends. CDR1 and CDR2 from the germline V gene are LGHNA and YSLEER. The DNA for the CDR3 is TGCGCCAGCAGCCAAGAAGGACACACCGGGGAGCTGTTTTTT. Its translation is CASSQEGHTGELFF.

V and J are TRBV19 and TRBJ2-5, with D possibly being TRBD2 (6 bases). The germline V and J ends were trimmed by 6 bases and 5 bases, with 16 bases remaining between them. The CDR3 length is 14 residues. Germline CDR1 and CDR2: LNHDA and SQIVND (reference sequence). The DNA for the CDR3 is TGTGCCAGTAGACCGACTAGGAATGTGGAGACCCAGTACTTC. The encoded protein is CASRPTRNVETQYF.

This clone has only one observation. The chain combines TRBV2 with TRBJ2-7; TRBD1 matches 8 bases. The CDR3 runs to 14 residues. CDR1 is SNHLY and CDR2 is FYNNEI in the germline V gene. Trimming took 2 bases from V and 5 from J; bases not matched to a gene: 5. The CDR3 DNA is TGTGCCAGCAGTGAACGGACAGGGAAAAACGAGCAGTACTTC. Amino acid sequence: CASSERTGKNEQYF.

The chain is built from TRBV19 and TRBJ1-5, with a tentative D call TRBD1 (6 bases). In germline, CDR1 is LNHDA, CDR2 SQIVND (reference sequence). V lost 5 bases and J 4 bases, leaving 15 bases between the germline ends. This CDR3 has 15 amino acids. Here the CDR3 reads CASSGHMQGNQPQHF. The CDR3 nucleotides read TGTGCCAGTAGTGGCCATATGCAGGGGAATCAGCCCCAGCATTTT.

V usage is TRBV7-3 and J usage is TRBJ1-2; D is undetermined. Trimming removed 5 bases from V and 0 bases from J, with 4 bases in between. The germline V gene has CDR1 SGHTA and CDR2 FQGTGA. The length of the CDR3 is 12 residues. The CDR3: CASSGPNYGYTF. The DNA for the CDR3 is TGTGCCAGCAGCGGACCTAACTATGGCTACACCTTC.

The J gene is TRBJ2-5, the V gene TRBV6-1; 7 bases agree with TRBD2. This CDR3 has 12 amino acids. The germline CDR1 and CDR2 sequences are MNHNS and SASEGT. The V gene end was trimmed by 4 bases and the J gene end by 5 bases; junction bases not matched to a gene: 1. CDR3 DNA sequence: TGTGCCAGCAGTGTGCGGGAGGAGACCCAGTACTTC. The encoded protein is CASSVREETQYF.

A few counts support this clone. CDR3 in DNA: TGTGCCACCATCCGGACAGCGATCAATCAGCCCCAGCATTTT. Its translation is CATIRTAINQPQHF. The chain has TRBV28 and TRBJ1-5; maybe TRBD1 (6 bases). From germline, CDR1 is MDHEN and CDR2 SYDVKM. V lost 10 bases to trimming and J lost 3 bases, with 16 bases between them. This CDR3 contains 14 residues.

This chain uses TRBV4-1 with TRBJ1-4; D may be TRBD1 (5 bases). This CDR3 is 17 amino acids long. Germline CDR1 reads MGHRA; CDR2 reads YSYEKL. V lost 6 bases and J 8 bases, leaving 25 bases between the germline ends. CDR3 coding DNA: TGCGCCAGCAGGCAGACGCAAACCGGGACGATTAACGAAAAACTGTTTTTT. Amino acid sequence: CASRQTQTGTINEKLFF.

The rearrangement links TRBV21-1 to TRBJ1-5; the DNA was not used to check the table's D call, TRBD1. TRBV21-1 is labeled a pseudogene. The CDR3 loop spans 15 amino acids. Here the CDR3 DNA reads TGTGCCAGCAGCAAAAGGAACCAGACAAATCAGCCCCAGCATTTT. Translation: CASSKRNQTNQPQHF.

This chain links TRBV5-1 with TRBJ2-5; TRBD2 matches at 10 bases. CDR3 size: 16 residues. The V and J ends lost 4 bases and 5 bases, in that order; junction bases with no gene match: 11. CDR1 SGHRS and CDR2 YFSETQ come from the germline V gene. CDR3 nucleotides: TGCGCCAGCAGCGTCGCCGGGACTAGCGAGATGGAGACCCAGTACTTC. It codes for CASSVAGTSEMETQYF.

This clone was observed a single time. CDR3: CASSLVPYEQYF. The DNA of the CDR3 is TGTGCCAGCAGCTTAGTACCCTACGAGCAGTACTTC. The chain carries TRBV6-1 and TRBJ2-7; D uncertain. Trimming took off 6 bases at V and 2 bases at J, with 8 bases between the two ends. Germline CDR1 reads MNHNS; CDR2 reads SASEGT. CDR3 length: 12 amino acids.